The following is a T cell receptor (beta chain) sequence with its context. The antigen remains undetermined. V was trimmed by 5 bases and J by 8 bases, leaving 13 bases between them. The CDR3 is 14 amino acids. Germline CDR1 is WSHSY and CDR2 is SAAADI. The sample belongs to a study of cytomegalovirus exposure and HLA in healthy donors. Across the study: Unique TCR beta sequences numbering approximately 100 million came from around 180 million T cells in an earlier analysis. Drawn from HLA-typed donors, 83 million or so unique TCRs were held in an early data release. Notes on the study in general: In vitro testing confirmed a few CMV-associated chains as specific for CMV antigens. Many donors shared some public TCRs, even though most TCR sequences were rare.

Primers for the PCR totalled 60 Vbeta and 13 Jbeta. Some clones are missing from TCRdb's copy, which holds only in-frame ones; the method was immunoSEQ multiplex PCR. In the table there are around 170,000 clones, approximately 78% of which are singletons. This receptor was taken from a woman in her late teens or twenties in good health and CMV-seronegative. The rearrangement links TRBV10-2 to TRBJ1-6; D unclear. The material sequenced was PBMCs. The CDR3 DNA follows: TGCGCCAGCAGTCCTTCGGCCGCGGATTCACCCCTCCACTTT. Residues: CASSPSAADSPLHF.